This T cell receptor (beta chain) was recorded in a study of blood T cells in healthy people across ages. Healthy individuals of Caucasian origin from Russia, aged about 6 to 100, served as donors. Isolation recovered at least 7 million PBMCs from every sample. Together with a sample-barcoded 5' primer, a J-beta primer mix was included in a second PCR lasting about 7 to 11 cycles. Each TCR beta cDNA got a 12-nucleotide random molecular identifier. Every sample gave at least 2.5 million paired-end reads containing CDR3. TCRdb recomputed calls from the 5' RACE reads with MiXCR, one row per CDR3 protein. The sample has 1.5 million to 2 million distinct CDR3 sequences; about 28% are singletons. The CDR3 is 13 residues long. Germline CDR1 reads LGHNT; CDR2 reads FRNRAP. Trimming removed 5 bases from V and 4 bases from J, with 10 bases in between. With regard to this clonotype: Lacking the conserved final phenylalanine or tryptophan, this CDR3 likely reflects a read error.

The sequenced sample consisted of blood. The receptor was isolated from a woman aged 30 to 39 in good health. This sequence joins TRBV12-5 and TRBJ2-3; D ambiguous. This CDR3 is CASGQSPPDTQYL. CDR3 DNA sequence: TGTGCTAGTGGTCAATCCCCGCCAGATACGCAGTATTTG.